Listed below are T cell receptor beta chains from one sample, sequenced in a study of blood T cell repertoires in COVID-19. TCRdb keeps only in-frame clones here, not all; method: immunoSEQ multiplex PCR. The table lists roughly 220,000 clones, around 83% of them singletons, with about 3% in the top ten. The sequenced sample consisted of peripheral blood. These receptors originate from a man aged 50-59 years who had recovered from COVID-19. Each CDR3 is given with its conserved first and last residue. The D gene is left open where the match is weak. Some rows mark clone size as missing; the rest say once, few, many or name a class of expanded clone.

clone size	V gene	J gene	D gene	CDR3 protein	CDR3 DNA
.	TRBV20-1	TRBJ1-2	TRBD1	CSARTGNGYTF	TGCAGTGCCAGGACAGGGAATGGCTACACCTTC
.	TRBV6-1	TRBJ2-1	.	CASSESTGVGYNEQFF	TGTGCCAGCAGTGAATCCACGGGAGTGGGCTACAATGAGCAGTTCTTC
.	TRBV5-4	TRBJ2-7	TRBD2	CASSSGTSGSRKQYF	TGTGCCAGCAGCTCCGGGACTAGCGGTTCTAGGAAGCAGTACTTC
few	TRBV28	TRBJ1-5	.	CASSQTDLYSNQPQHF	TGTGCCAGCAGCCAAACAGATCTCTATAGCAATCAGCCCCAGCATTTT
.	TRBV24-1	TRBJ1-2	TRBD1	CATSDGGTGVYGYTF	TGTGCCACCAGTGACGGAGGGACAGGGGTATATGGCTACACCTTC
.	TRBV28	TRBJ1-4	.	CASGGGFEKLFF	TGTGCCAGCGGGGGAGGCTTTGAAAAACTGTTTTTT
.	TRBV6-5	TRBJ2-7	.	CASSRSSYEQYF	TGTGCCAGCAGTAGGAGCTCCTACGAGCAGTACTTC
.	TRBV28	TRBJ1-5	.	CASSFGSPNQPQHF	TGTGCCAGCAGTTTCGGGAGTCCGAATCAGCCCCAGCATTTT
.	TRBV10-3	TRBJ2-7	TRBD2	CAISELSGGSYEQYF	TGTGCCATCAGTGAGCTAAGCGGGGGCAGCTACGAGCAGTACTTC
.	TRBV14	TRBJ2-1	TRBD2	CASSQDMGLAGVNYNEQFF	TGTGCCAGCAGCCAAGATATGGGACTAGCGGGAGTGAACTACAATGAGCAGTTCTTC
.	TRBV18	TRBJ1-2	.	CASSPGRSPTANYGYTF	TGTGCCAGCTCACCAGGCCGGAGTCCGACAGCTAACTATGGCTACACCTTC
.	TRBV3-1/TRBV3-2	TRBJ2-3	TRBD2	CASSQDVGLAGVGTQYF	TGTGCCAGCAGCCAAGATGTGGGGCTAGCGGGAGTGGGTACGCAGTATTTT
few	TRBV18	TRBJ1-5	.	CASSSQTGSQPQHF	TGTGCCAGCTCATCTCAAACAGGGTCCCAGCCCCAGCATTTT
.	TRBV19	TRBJ2-2	.	CASSRGQNTGELFF	TGTGCCAGTAGTAGAGGACAGAACACCGGGGAGCTGTTTTTT
.	TRBV19	TRBJ1-5	TRBD1	CASSSNRDRVIGDQPQHF	TGTGCCAGTAGTTCGAATAGGGACAGGGTGATTGGTGATCAGCCCCAGCATTTT
.	TRBV9	TRBJ2-2	.	CASSGGRDTGELFF	TGTGCCAGCAGCGGCGGGCGGGACACCGGGGAGCTGTTTTTT
.	TRBV18	TRBJ1-6	.	CASSEDSSYNSPLHF	TGTGCCAGCTCAGAAGACAGCTCCTATAATTCACCCCTCCACTTT
.	TRBV14	TRBJ2-2	TRBD1	CASSRRTGGNGELFF	TGTGCCAGCAGCCGCCGGACAGGGGGCAACGGGGAGCTGTTTTTT
.	TRBV5-1	TRBJ1-6	.	CASSLTQENSPLHF	TGCGCCAGCAGCTTGACACAGGAGAATTCACCCCTCCACTTT
.	TRBV28	TRBJ2-7	.	CASSSPGGNLYEQYF	TGTGCCAGCAGTTCACCTGGCGGGAACCTCTACGAGCAGTACTTC
.	TRBV18	TRBJ1-3	.	CASSNGLGFSGNTIYF	TGTGCCAGCTCAAACGGCCTCGGGTTCTCTGGAAACACCATATATTTT
once	TRBV3-1/TRBV3-2	TRBJ1-1	.	CASSQLGEAFF	TGTGCCAGCAGCCAGCTAGGTGAAGCTTTCTTT
.	TRBV3-1/TRBV3-2	TRBJ2-7	.	CASSQEGLPGKGLKFYEQYF	TGTGCCAGCAGCCAAGAAGGGCTTCCAGGGAAGGGGCTTAAATTCTACGAGCAGTACTTC
.	TRBV6-1	TRBJ2-7	TRBD1	CASSEKRPGQGAREQYF	TGTGCCAGCAGCGAAAAACGTCCGGGACAGGGGGCGAGGGAGCAGTACTTC
.	TRBV6-5	TRBJ2-2	.	CASSGGNTGELFF	TGTGCCAGCAGCGGGGGGAACACCGGGGAGCTGTTTTTT
.	TRBV7-8	TRBJ2-1	TRBD2	CASRVSSGGTEQFF	TGTGCCAGCCGGGTGAGTAGCGGGGGCACTGAGCAGTTCTTC
.	TRBV2	TRBJ1-1	.	CASTRRGRRNTEAFF	TGTGCCAGCACCCGGCGGGGTAGGCGGAACACTGAAGCTTTCTTT
.	TRBV7-9	TRBJ2-3	.	CASSHPSTRDRGFFDTQYF	TGTGCCAGCAGCCATCCGAGTACACGGGACCGGGGGTTCTTTGATACGCAGTATTTT